This T cell receptor beta chain was sequenced during a study of human T cells and chemical hapten exposure (dated by TCRdb to about 2021). General notes on the study: For sensitization, 2% DPC in acetone was applied to a 2 cm by 2 cm area of upper inner arm skin. Throughout the study period of around 24 weeks, patients also received therapeutic DPC doses to the scalp every week. Patch tests used Finn chambers with 0.01% DPC on the upper back, scored after 6 days by International Contact Dermatitis Research Group standards. Alopecia areata with under or over 50% scalp involvement, alopecia totalis and alopecia universalis were represented in the patient cohort, which was mostly female. Libraries were combined into a pool for sequencing, and differences in TCR yield between samples came mainly from small differences in library volumes within the pool. Peripheral blood TCR repertoire changes were tracked in vivo in alopecia patients during primary and secondary sensitization to the hapten diphenylcyclopropenone (DPC). Blood samples were taken from patients before sensitization (week 0) and then at 2, 6 and about 24 weeks after DPC sensitization. For TCR sequencing, blood came from 25 to 35 alopecia patients at anywhere from one to four time points (pre-sensitization, 2, 6 and 24 weeks). What the authors observed across the whole study: Repeated subsampling changed both the strength of the expansion versus patch-test correlation and the threshold at which the correlation became significant. Because all patients had alopecia, a presumed autoimmune disease, the immune response of the patients might differ from that of healthy individuals. Compared with pre-sensitization or healthy control sets, expanded TCRs formed significantly more large CDR3 similarity clusters, which is consistent with antigen-driven responses. DPC sensitization did not change the number of TCRs with a frequency above 1 in 1000, and there was no evidence of changes in global repertoire structure. The number of PT1 expanded TCRs positively correlated with patch test score, significant at thresholds 8, 16 and 32 but not 4.

The time point label, as the study defines it: patch test 2, 6 weeks after DPC sensitization. Taken with the paper, the label for treatment or condition translates to: therapeutic diphenylcyclopropenone sensitization with weekly scalp DPC. Blood at each patch-test visit was drawn before the patch test was applied. To be eligible, patients had to be aged 18 to 70, diagnosed with alopecia and judged suitable for DPC therapy, while pregnant patients were excluded. Total RNA was isolated from unfractionated whole blood collected in Tempus Blood RNA tubes. This clonotype has just a few counts. This clone's antigen is unknown. Germline and junction disagree at one end, which may indicate a read error. The library was generated by RACE. The listed sequencing device is NextSeq 500. During library preparation, unique molecular identifiers were attached to individual cDNA molecules so that TCRs could be counted quantitatively and reproducibly. From each blood RNA sample, both TCR alpha and TCR beta chains were sequenced. The source study handled its data this way. The median number of TCRs per sample was 95,638, ranging from about 20,000 to 690,600. The Decombinator software suite was used to annotate the V, J and CDR3 of the TCR reads. For PS versus PT1 abundance plots, all samples were subsampled to the same number of TCRs (28,000). Expanded TCRs were defined as absent before sensitization and observed at least eight times at the 2-week time point. TCRdb reanalyzed the raw reads on its own, using fastp at Q25 for trimming and MiXCR for clone calling, and kept in-frame beta chains. Records with the same CDR3 protein are collapsed into one entry carrying the most frequent genes and DNA. The V and J calls and clone size are TCRdb's, not the authors'. Within this sample are some 88,000 distinct CDR3 sequences, with around 10% of them counted one time only. The top ten constitute under 2.5% of the sample.

The germline V gene (reference sequence) supplies CDR1 DFQATT and CDR2 SNEGSKA. From the cysteine through the phenylalanine, the CDR3 covers 12 amino acids. Only the CDR3 DNA is retained, 36 bases long and in frame from the first base. The receptor was derived from a man between 40 and 49 years old with alopecia areata. Some clones in this sample may be carry-over from other donors' samples. The chain links TRBV20-1 with TRBJ2-7, and 9 bases in between align with TRBD2. Source: whole blood, taken in connection with sensitization to the hapten diphenylcyclopropenone (DPC). The DNA sequence reads TGCAGTTCAGAAGGACCCCAGCGGGAGGAGATCTTC. It translates to CSSEGPQREEIF.